The 3 T cell receptor beta chains given below trace back to one sample, sequenced in a study of PD-L1 blockade in urothelial cancer. Measured with immunoSEQ multiplex PCR; TCRdb has only the in-frame clones, and not every one. This sample yields about 79,000 clones, of which around 85% are seen a single time; about 15% belongs to the top ten. Time point meaning: pretreatment peripheral blood. The specimen was PBMCs, collected around atezolizumab (anti-PD-L1) treatment. The receptors were gathered from a man aged 60-69 years with urothelial cancer.

The genes are TRBV10-2 and TRBJ2-5, with 7 bases fitting TRBD2. CDR1 is WSHSY, CDR2 SAAADI, per germline. V shed 10 bases and J 4 bases; nucleotides not matched to a gene: 12. The length of the CDR3 is 14 residues. As DNA, the CDR3 is TGCGCCACCACCTCGGTACTAGCGATAGAGACCCAGTACTTC. This encodes CATTSVLAIETQYF.

This chain uses TRBV9 with TRBJ2-4, with TRBD1 identical over 10 bases. The CDR3 extends over 14 amino acids. CDR1 is SGDLS, CDR2 YYNGEE, per germline. After removal of 4 bases from V and 10 bases from J, the junction contained 8 bases not matched to a gene. Written as DNA, the CDR3 is TGTGCCAGCAGCCCCCCAGGACAGGGGGGAATTCAGTACTTC. It encodes CASSPPGQGGIQYF.

The chain carries TRBV6-5 and TRBJ1-4; TRBD1 agrees at 8 bases. This CDR3 has 15 residues. Germline V gives CDR1 MNHEY, CDR2 SVGAGI. Trimming cost V 4 bases and J 0 bases; bases outside gene matches: 1. CDR3 coding DNA: TGTGCCAGCAGTTTGACAGGGGCAACTAATGAAAAACTGTTTTTT. Residues: CASSLTGATNEKLFF.